This TCR beta chain was observed in a study of cytomegalovirus exposure and HLA in healthy donors. General study points: A later analysis showed that HLA-associated TCR beta chains had undergone more clonal expansion than equally common others.

PCR was performed using 60 Vbeta and 13 Jbeta primers. The protocol was immunoSEQ multiplex PCR, while the TCRdb copy is restricted to in-frame clones and leaves out a portion. The sample yields some 170,000 clones, about 81% seen once. Donors likely had unrecorded immune exposures despite being nominally healthy when sampled. A word on this clone: Its antigen is not known.

J was trimmed by 5 bases and V by 6 bases; bases with no gene match: 8. The CDR3 totals 16 residues. The germline V gene encodes CDR1 MNHEY and CDR2 SMNVEV (reference sequence). The sequencing input was PBMCs. V gene TRBV27 combines with J gene TRBJ2-3; 13 bases line up with TRBD2. This receptor was taken from a woman aged 25 to 45 in good health and CMV-seronegative. The CDR3 here is CASSPGLAGERDTQYF. In DNA form, the CDR3 reads TGTGCCAGCAGCCCCGGACTAGCGGGAGAGAGAGATACGCAGTATTTT.